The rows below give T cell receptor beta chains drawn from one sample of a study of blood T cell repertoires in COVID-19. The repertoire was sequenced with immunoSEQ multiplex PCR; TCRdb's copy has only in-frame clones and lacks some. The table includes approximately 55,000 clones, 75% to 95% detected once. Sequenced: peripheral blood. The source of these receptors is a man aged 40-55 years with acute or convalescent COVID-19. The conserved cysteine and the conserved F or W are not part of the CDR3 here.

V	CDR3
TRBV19	ASSIDLAGLNEQF
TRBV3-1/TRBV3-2	ASSQDIGVPGELF
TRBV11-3	ASSSTGSEQY
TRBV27	ASTLRGWLADYNEQF
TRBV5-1	ASSSGQLQSGNTIY
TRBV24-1	ATRGEVRGISNQPQH
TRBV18	ASSPGQANYGYT
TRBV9	ASSVDGRWYEQY
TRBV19	ASARGEGYTEAF
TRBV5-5	ASSFPVSGGADTQY
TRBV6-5	ASSYSMTGVYGYT
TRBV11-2	ASSLGYEAYEQY
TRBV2	ASSESAGFRTEAF
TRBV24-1	ATSVSGQGQETQY
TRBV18	ASSREQGHQETQY
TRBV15	ATSREGQGRGANVLT
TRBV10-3	AAGGAVYGYT
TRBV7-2	ASSLKPTGGLAGNTIY
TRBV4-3	ASSQTPGHSTYEQY
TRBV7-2	ASSLGTSGRLSYNEQF
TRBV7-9	ASSDPRGESYEQY
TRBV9	ASSVGGGLTGELF
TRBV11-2	ASSLSQANYNEQF
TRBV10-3	AISAGRERSYNEQF
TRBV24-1	ATSDAGTANTGELF
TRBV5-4	ASRLGAGVSTDTQY
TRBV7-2	ASSRRDYGYT
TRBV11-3	ASSDHRGEDYGYT
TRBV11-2	ASSSGLAGEWSYEQY
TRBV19	ASSTTSLSTDTQY
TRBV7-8	ASSLARGEQY
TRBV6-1	ASSEGSGVMSEAF
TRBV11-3	ASSLQASGANVLT
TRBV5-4	ASSLAAGGFNSPLH
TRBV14	ASSQDLRRGAEAF
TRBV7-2	ASSLAGAGTDTQY
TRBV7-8	ASTYRGGTEAF
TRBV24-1	ATSETGGTDTQY
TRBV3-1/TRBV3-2	ASSTPGLASLNEQF
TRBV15	ATSSPQGRLAGINTGELF
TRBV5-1	ASSLGGVSYNEQF
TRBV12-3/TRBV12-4	ASSLNGRGYT
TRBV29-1	SALRGVNTGELF